These 22 T cell receptor beta chains originate from one sample sequenced in a study of beta chain features in type 1 diabetes. Expressed TCRB transcripts were sequenced, since all the RNA that had been isolated was reverse transcribed. The protocol was immunoSEQ multiplex PCR, while the TCRdb copy is restricted to in-frame clones and leaves out a portion. Here the sample spans around 300,000 clones, 8% being singletons. Sequenced material: central memory CD4+ T cells from blood. The receptors originated from a woman between 18 and 30 years old in good health.

The V call is TRBV18, the J call TRBJ2-2; D possibly corresponds to TRBD1 (5 bases). This CDR3 contains 15 residues. In germline, CDR1 is KGHSH, CDR2 LQKENI. Trimming shortened V by 4 bases and J by 2 bases, and 11 bases separated the two germline ends. The CDR3: CASSRKQENTGELFF. The CDR3 DNA is TGTGCCAGCTCACGAAAACAGGAAAACACCGGGGAGCTGTTTTTT.

This clone was seen more than once but under ten times. The chain employs TRBV29-1 and TRBJ1-2, with TRBD1 matching 9 bases. The junction had 17 bases not matched to a gene; V was cut back by 7 bases and J by 8 bases. The germline gives CDR1 SQVTM, CDR2 ANQGSEA. The CDR3 consists of 15 residues. The CDR3 DNA is TGCAGCGCCGGGGACAGGGAAGGAGTTTGGGGCGGCTACACCTTC. Residues: CSAGDREGVWGGYTF. The variable domain in full, with the rest retrieved from reference TRBV29-1 and TRBJ1-2, is SAVISQKPSRDICQRGTSLTIQCQVDSQVTMMFWYRQQPGQSLTLIATANQGSEATYESGFVIDKFPISRPNLTFSTLTVSNMSPEDSSIYLCSAGDREGVWGGYTFGSGTRLTVV.

This clone was seen a handful of times. The chain uses TRBV11-1 and TRBJ2-1, with a tentative D call TRBD1 (6 bases). Germline CDR1 is SGHAT and CDR2 is FQDESV (reference sequence). The CDR3 is made up of 12 amino acids. V was trimmed by 5 bases and J by 9 bases, leaving 11 bases between them. This CDR3 is CASSLDRIEQFF. The DNA of the CDR3 is TGTGCCAGCAGCCTCGACAGGATTGAGCAGTTCTTC. Filled out from reference TRBV11-1 and TRBJ2-1, the complete variable domain reads EAEVAQSPRYKITEKSQAVAFWCDPISGHATLYWYRQILGQGPELLVQFQDESVVDDSQLPKDRFSAERLKGVDSTLKIQPAELGDSAMYLCASSLDRIEQFFGPGTRLTVL.

On this clone itself: The junction shows a germline mismatch at one end, possibly a read error. V and J are TRBV7-7 and TRBJ2-7; TRBD2 agrees at 9 bases. The CDR3 loop spans 13 amino acids. Germline V gene data show CDR1 as SSHAT and CDR2 as FNYEAQ (reference sequence). CDR3 region: CASSNSRTSAQYF. The CDR3 bases are TGTGCTAGCAGCAACTCCCGGACTAGCGCGCAGTACTTC.

This clone was detected only a few times. V and J are TRBV19 and TRBJ1-2; possible D gene TRBD1, 5 bases. The CDR3 runs to 14 residues. Germline CDR1 reads LNHDA; CDR2 reads SQIVND (reference sequence). V was trimmed by 7 bases and J by 0 bases, leaving 12 bases between them. The CDR3 DNA follows: TGTGCCAGTACCCGTACGGGGCCTAACTATGGCTACACCTTC. It translates to CASTRTGPNYGYTF.

This clone showed up many times. The V and J genes are TRBV7-9 and TRBJ1-1; D uncertain. The CDR3 consists of 17 residues. The V gene lost 5 bases and the J gene lost 0 bases, with 19 bases spanning the gap. CDR1 is SEHNR and CDR2 is FQNEAQ in the germline V gene (reference sequence). The CDR3 loop reads CASSPLLRTGVNTEAFF. The CDR3 DNA is TGTGCCAGCAGCCCGCTACTAAGGACGGGCGTGAACACTGAAGCTTTCTTT.

The chain has TRBV7-2 and TRBJ1-5, with 7 bases identical to TRBD1. V was pared by 5 bases and J by 0 bases, with 4 bases of the junction left unmatched. The CDR3 is 15 amino acids. Germline-derived CDR1 and CDR2 are SGHTA and FQGNSA. CDR3: CASSAGQNSNQPQHF. The CDR3 DNA reads as TGTGCCAGCAGCGCGGGACAGAATAGCAATCAGCCCCAGCATTTT.

This clone was picked up many times. This CDR3 is CASSPTLSVTSYEQYF. CDR3 DNA sequence: TGTGCCAGCAGTCCGACGCTCTCGGTAACATCCTACGAGCAGTACTTC. The V call is TRBV27, the J call TRBJ2-7; the D is unclear. CDR1 is MNHEY and CDR2 is SMNVEV in the germline V gene (reference sequence). This CDR3 region has 16 residues. V lost 5 bases to trimming and J lost 1 base, with 18 bases between them.

This clone turned up a few times. This rearrangement joins TRBV7-9 to TRBJ1-1, with no clear D. The V gene lost 2 bases and the J gene lost 3 bases, with 7 bases spanning the gap. CDR1 and CDR2 (germline): SEHNR, FQNEAQ (reference sequence). The length of the CDR3 is 13 residues. CDR3 DNA sequence: TGTGCCAGCAGCTTACGGGGAGACACTGAAGCTTTCTTT. Protein product: CASSLRGDTEAFF.

The rearrangement links TRBV6-5 to TRBJ1-1; 11 nucleotides agree with TRBD1. Germline V lookup: CDR1 MNHEY, CDR2 SVGAGI. Trimming cost V 2 bases and J 2 bases; bases outside gene matches: 1. This CDR3 has 15 amino acids. The CDR3 sequence is CASSYGQGANTEAFF. Written as DNA, the CDR3 is TGTGCCAGCAGTTACGGACAGGGGGCAAACACTGAAGCTTTCTTT.

The gene calls are TRBV7-8 and TRBJ2-3; D remains unclear. The CDR3 contains 13 residues. Trimming took off 6 bases at V and 2 bases at J, with 9 bases between the two ends. Germline assignment: CDR1 SGHVS and CDR2 FQNEAQ. The CDR3 region has the DNA TGTGCCAGCAGGAATGCCCTCACAGATACGCAGTATTTT. Protein: CASRNALTDTQYF. The variable domain in full, with the rest retrieved from reference TRBV7-8 and TRBJ2-3, is GAGVSQSPRYKVAKRGQDVALRCDPISGHVSLFWYQQALGQGPEFLTYFQNEAQLDKSGLPSDRFFAERPEGSVSTLKIQRTQQEDSAVYLCASRNALTDTQYFGPGTRLTVL.

This clone was seen a handful of times. This chain joins TRBV28 and TRBJ2-5; D is possibly TRBD2 (5 bases). CDR3 size: 16 residues. The germline V gene encodes CDR1 MDHEN and CDR2 SYDVKM. V was clipped by 1 base and J by 2 bases, with 14 bases between them. The CDR3 bases are TGTGCCAGCAGTTTATCGGTAGCGAAGAGTCAAGAGACCCAGTACTTC. It yields the protein CASSLSVAKSQETQYF.

V is TRBV7-7 and J is TRBJ2-1; TRBD2 matches at 14 bases. V lost 4 bases, J lost 6 bases, and 5 bases stayed unmatched. The CDR3 covers 16 residues. Germline V lookup: CDR1 SSHAT, CDR2 FNYEAQ (reference sequence). CDR3 in amino acids: CASSSAGLAGVNEQFF. As DNA, the CDR3 is TGTGCCAGCAGCTCAGCGGGACTAGCGGGGGTCAATGAGCAGTTCTTC.

The chain recombines TRBV7-2 with TRBJ2-2; D is perhaps TRBD1 or TRBD2 (5 bases each). V was trimmed by 5 bases and J by 6 bases, leaving 19 bases between them. There are 16 residues in the CDR3. Germline V gene data show CDR1 as SGHTA and CDR2 as FQGNSA. The CDR3 protein is CASSQSLGDGAGELFF. CDR3 coding DNA: TGTGCCAGCAGCCAATCTCTGGGGGATGGGGCCGGGGAGCTGTTTTTT.

This clone was counted at least ten times. This rearrangement joins TRBV7-2 to TRBJ2-2; D uncertain. Trimming pared 5 bases from V and 7 bases from J, leaving 5 bases between. This CDR3 has 11 amino acids. CDR1 SGHTA and CDR2 FQGNSA come from the germline V gene. The CDR3 here is CASSPIGELFF. In nucleotides, the CDR3 is TGTGCCAGCAGCCCAATCGGGGAGCTGTTTTTT.

The chain uses TRBV7-2 and TRBJ1-1; 7 bases align to TRBD1. CDR1 is SGHTA and CDR2 is FQGNSA in the germline V gene. The CDR3 covers 15 residues. The J segment lost 3 bases and the V segment lost 6 bases, leaving 10 bases of the junction unmatched. CDR3 loop: CASSPQGVPYTEAFF. CDR3 DNA sequence: TGTGCCAGCAGTCCTCAGGGGGTCCCCTACACTGAAGCTTTCTTT.

At least ten counts were recorded for this clone. This rearrangement joins TRBV5-1 to TRBJ1-2; 7 bases agree with TRBD1. This CDR3 has 13 residues. V gave up 0 bases and J gave up 8 bases; unmatched junction bases: 4. Germline CDR1 SGHRS, CDR2 YFSETQ. The CDR3 sequence is CASSLVQGSGYTF. The CDR3, as DNA: TGCGCCAGCAGCTTGGTACAGGGGAGCGGCTACACCTTC.

There are a few counts of this clone. J is TRBJ2-3 and V is TRBV13; no clear D. The V gene lost 0 bases and the J gene lost 12 bases, with 13 bases spanning the gap. CDR3 length equals 13 residues. Germline CDR1 reads PRHDT; CDR2 reads FYEKMQ (reference sequence). The DNA for the CDR3 is TGTGCCAGCAGCTTAGGGGCCCTGAGGTCTCAGTATTTT. The encoded protein is CASSLGALRSQYF.

This chain connects TRBV2 to TRBJ2-5; possibly TRBD1 or TRBD2 for D (5 bases each). The CDR3 has 13 residues. V was cut by 4 bases and J by 3 bases, with 9 bases left in between. CDR1 is SNHLY and CDR2 is FYNNEI in the germline V gene. CDR3 amino acids: CASSGDREETQYF. The CDR3, as DNA: TGTGCCAGCAGTGGGGACCGAGAAGAGACCCAGTACTTC.

V is TRBV5-4 and J is TRBJ2-3; TRBD2 might be the D (5 bases). With 4 bases removed from V and 9 bases from J, the gap between germline ends came to 12 bases. CDR1 is SGHNT and CDR2 is YYREEE in the germline V gene (reference sequence). This CDR3 contains 12 residues. CDR3 protein: CASSPTLGTQYF. The CDR3 DNA sequence: TGTGCCAGCAGCCCAACACTAGGGACGCAGTATTTT.

CDR3 sequence reads: CASSLYGGVGTDTQYF. The CDR3 coding sequence is TGTGCCAGCAGCTTATACGGGGGGGTAGGCACAGATACGCAGTATTTT. The V and J genes are TRBV7-2 and TRBJ2-3, with TRBD2 matching 8 bases. CDR3 length: 16 residues. Unmatched junction bases numbered 5, after V lost 2 bases and J lost 1 base. From germline, CDR1 is SGHTA and CDR2 FQGNSA.

The chain is built from TRBV11-2 and TRBJ2-1; D is possibly TRBD1 (6 bases). CDR1 is SGHAT, CDR2 FQNNGV, per germline. CDR3 length equals 13 residues. V lost 4 bases and J 8 bases, leaving 12 bases between the germline ends. The CDR3 region is CASSSLRGDEQFF. For the CDR3, the DNA is TGTGCCAGCAGCTCCCTCAGGGGCGATGAGCAGTTCTTC. The variable domain in full, completed from reference TRBV11-2 and TRBJ2-1, reads EAGVAQSPRYKIIEKRQSVAFWCNPISGHATLYWYQQILGQGPKLLIQFQNNGVVDDSQLPKDRFSAERLKGVDSTLKIQPAKLEDSAVYLCASSSLRGDEQFFGPGTRLTVL.